This TCR beta chain was retrieved from a study of blood T cell repertoires in COVID-19. Background on the study: Italy, Spain and the United States were the sources of the convalescent and acute COVID-19 samples. From T cells, B-cell-depleted T cells, or PBMCs came the material, which was cDNA or gDNA.

Original data processing: Reference gene primer amplification yielded estimated nucleated cell counts. Libraries were prepared by immunoSEQ multiplex PCR; TCRdb keeps only in-frame clonotypes and omits some of them. V and J calls plus clone size are reproduced from that table; the DNA served to infer D and trimming. The table records about 200,000 clones, over 80% of them present only once. CDR1 SGHTA and CDR2 FQGNSA come from the germline V gene. CDR3 length equals 14 residues. J lost 0 bases, V lost 3 bases, and 2 bases had no gene match. The chain recombines TRBV7-2 with TRBJ2-7, with 7 bases matching TRBD2. The sequence was obtained from a man aged 40-49 years with acute or convalescent COVID-19. Material for sequencing was peripheral blood. CDR3 DNA sequence: TGTGCCAGCAGCTTCGGCGGGAGCTCCTACGAGCAGTACTTC. Translating gives CASSFGGSSYEQYF.